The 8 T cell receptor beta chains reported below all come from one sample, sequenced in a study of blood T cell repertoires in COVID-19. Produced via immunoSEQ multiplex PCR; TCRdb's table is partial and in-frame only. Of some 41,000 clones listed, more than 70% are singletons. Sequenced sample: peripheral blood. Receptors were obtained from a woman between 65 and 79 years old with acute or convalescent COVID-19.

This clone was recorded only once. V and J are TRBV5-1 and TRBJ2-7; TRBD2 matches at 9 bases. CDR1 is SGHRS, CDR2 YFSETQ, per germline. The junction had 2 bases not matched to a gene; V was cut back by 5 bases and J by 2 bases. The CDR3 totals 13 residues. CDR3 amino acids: CASSSSGAYEQYF. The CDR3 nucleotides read TGCGCCAGCAGTTCTAGCGGGGCCTACGAGCAGTACTTC. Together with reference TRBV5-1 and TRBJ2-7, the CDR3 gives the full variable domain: KAGVTQTPRYLIKTRGQQVTLSCSPISGHRSVSWYQQTPGQGLQFLFEYFSETQRNKGNFPGRFSGRQFSNSRSEMNVSTLELGDSALYLCASSSSGAYEQYFGPGTRLTVT.

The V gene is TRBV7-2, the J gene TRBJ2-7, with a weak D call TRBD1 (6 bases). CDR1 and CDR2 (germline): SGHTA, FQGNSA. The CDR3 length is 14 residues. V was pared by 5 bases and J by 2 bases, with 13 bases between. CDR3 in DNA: TGTGCCAGCAGCCAGGGGCAGGGAACCTACGAGCAGTACTTC. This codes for CASSQGQGTYEQYF.

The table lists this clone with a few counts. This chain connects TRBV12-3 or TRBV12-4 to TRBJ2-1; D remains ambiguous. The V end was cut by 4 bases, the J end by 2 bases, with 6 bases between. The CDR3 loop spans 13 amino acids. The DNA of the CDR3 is TGTGCCAGCAGTTCCCATCCCTACAATGAGCAGTTCTTC. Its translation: CASSSHPYNEQFF.

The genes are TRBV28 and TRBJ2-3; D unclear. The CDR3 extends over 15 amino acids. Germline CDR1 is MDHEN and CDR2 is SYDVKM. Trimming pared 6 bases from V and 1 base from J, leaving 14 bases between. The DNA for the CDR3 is TGTGCCAGCAGATGGTCCGGTACAGGCACAGATACGCAGTATTTT. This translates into CASRWSGTGTDTQYF. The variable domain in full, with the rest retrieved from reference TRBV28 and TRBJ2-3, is DVKVTQSSRYLVKRTGEKVFLECVQDMDHENMFWYRQDPGLGLRLIYFSYDVKMKEKGDIPEGYSVSREKKERFSLILESASTNQTSMYLCASRWSGTGTDTQYFGPGTRLTVL.

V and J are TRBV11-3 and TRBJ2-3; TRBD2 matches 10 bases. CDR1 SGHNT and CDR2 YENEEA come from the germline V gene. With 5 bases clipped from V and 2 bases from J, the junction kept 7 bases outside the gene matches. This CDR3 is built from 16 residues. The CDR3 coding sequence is TGTGCCAGCAGCGCTGGACTAGCGGAGATCACAGATACGCAGTATTTT. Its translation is CASSAGLAEITDTQYF.

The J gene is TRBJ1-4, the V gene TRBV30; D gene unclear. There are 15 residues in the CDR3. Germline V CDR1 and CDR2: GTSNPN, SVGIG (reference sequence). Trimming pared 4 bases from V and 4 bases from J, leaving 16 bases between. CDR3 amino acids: CAWTDGRTRNEKLFF. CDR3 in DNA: TGTGCCTGGACTGACGGCAGGACTCGTAATGAAAAACTGTTTTTT.

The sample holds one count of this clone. CDR3 sequence: CASSLGADYGYTF. The CDR3 DNA follows: TGCGCCAGCAGCTTGGGGGCAGACTATGGCTACACCTTC. The genes are TRBV5-1 and TRBJ1-2; D remains ambiguous. V lost 0 bases and J 3 bases, leaving 6 bases between the germline ends. Germline loops: CDR1 SGHRS, CDR2 YFSETQ. The CDR3 totals 13 residues.

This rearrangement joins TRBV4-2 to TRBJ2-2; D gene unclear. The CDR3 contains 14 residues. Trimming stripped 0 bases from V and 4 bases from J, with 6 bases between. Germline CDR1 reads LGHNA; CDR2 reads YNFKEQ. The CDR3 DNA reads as TGTGCCAGCAGCCAAGACGGTATCACCGGGGAGCTGTTTTTT. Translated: CASSQDGITGELFF.